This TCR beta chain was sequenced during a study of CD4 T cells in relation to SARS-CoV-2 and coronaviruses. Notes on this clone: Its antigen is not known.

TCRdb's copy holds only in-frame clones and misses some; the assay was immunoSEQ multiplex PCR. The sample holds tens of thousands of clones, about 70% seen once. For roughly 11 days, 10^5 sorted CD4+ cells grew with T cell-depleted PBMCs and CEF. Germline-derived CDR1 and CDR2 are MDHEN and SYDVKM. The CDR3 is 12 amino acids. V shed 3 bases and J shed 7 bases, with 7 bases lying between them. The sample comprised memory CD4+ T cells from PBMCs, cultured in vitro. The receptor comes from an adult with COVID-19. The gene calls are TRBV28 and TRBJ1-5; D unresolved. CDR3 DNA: TGTGCCAGCAGTTTGGGAAACCAGCCCCAGCATTTT. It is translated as CASSLGNQPQHF.